The 27 T cell receptor beta chains listed next were all sequenced from one sample in a study of spatial heterogeneity in lung cancer. Specified time point: blood at routine non-recurrence follow-up after resection. A single record per CDR3 protein comes from TCRdb applying MiXCR to the 5' RACE reads. The table includes around 70,000 distinct CDR3 sequences, about 8.2% detected once. This sample comprised PBMCs, obtained at follow-up. These TCRs come from a female donor with early-stage non-small cell lung cancer.

This clonotype was recorded a few times. The rearrangement uses TRBV28 and TRBJ1-5; the match to TRBD1 covers 9 bases. Per germline, CDR1 MDHEN and CDR2 SYDVKM. Trimming took 5 bases from V and 3 from J; bases not matched to a gene: 8. This CDR3 region has 16 residues. CDR3 residues: CASSPTGTGLNQPQHF. The DNA of the CDR3 is TGTGCCAGCAGTCCCACCGGGACAGGGCTCAATCAGCCCCAGCATTTT.

The chain couples TRBV5-1 to TRBJ1-3; maybe TRBD1 (6 bases). Germline CDR1 reads SGHRS; CDR2 reads YFSETQ. The CDR3 extends over 15 amino acids. V gave up 0 bases and J gave up 6 bases, with 13 bases separating them. CDR3 loop: CASSLDGGSENTIYF. CDR3 bases: TGCGCCAGCAGCTTGGACGGGGGCAGCGAAAACACCATATATTTT. Based on the CDR3 plus reference TRBV5-1 and TRBJ1-3, the full variable domain is KAGVTQTPRYLIKTRGQQVTLSCSPISGHRSVSWYQQTPGQGLQFLFEYFSETQRNKGNFPGRFSGRQFSNSRSEMNVSTLELGDSALYLCASSLDGGSENTIYFGEGSWLTVV.

This clonotype was recorded a few times. V usage is TRBV2 and J usage is TRBJ2-1; 8 bases fit TRBD2. V lost 4 bases and J lost 6; bases outside the gene matches: 8. From germline, CDR1 is SNHLY and CDR2 FYNNEI. The CDR3 length is 15 residues. CDR3 sequence (DNA): TGTGCCAGCAGTGGTCCTAGCGGGTTTGGCAATGAGCAGTTCTTC. Translating it yields CASSGPSGFGNEQFF.

The chain recombines TRBV6-1 with TRBJ2-7; D gene unclear. The germline CDR1 and CDR2 sequences are MNHNS and SASEGT. Trimming left V 7 bases short and J 2 bases short, with 15 bases between. The CDR3 is made up of 14 amino acids. The CDR3 protein is CASNDKALTYEQYF. Written as DNA, the CDR3 is TGTGCCAGCAATGACAAGGCGCTGACCTACGAGCAGTACTTC.

V usage is TRBV3-1 and J usage is TRBJ2-1; D unresolved. Germline CDR1 LGHDT, CDR2 YNNKEL (reference sequence). Trimming shortened V by 8 bases and J by 0 bases, and 5 bases separated the two germline ends. This CDR3 has 12 amino acids. The CDR3 region is CASQSSYNEQFF. CDR3 coding DNA: TGTGCCAGCCAAAGCTCCTACAATGAGCAGTTCTTC.

This clonotype was seen ten or more times. The V and J genes are TRBV29-1 and TRBJ2-1; TRBD1 agrees at 7 bases. Germline V gene sequence: CDR1 SQVTM, CDR2 ANQGSEA. The CDR3 spans 11 residues. CDR3 DNA sequence: TGCAGATTCAACAGGGGAAATGAGCAGTTCTTC. Its translation: CRFNRGNEQFF.

At least ten counts were recorded for this clonotype. This sequence joins TRBV19 and TRBJ1-5; D not resolved. The CDR3 consists of 12 residues. With 4 bases removed from V and 5 bases from J, the gap between germline ends came to 6 bases. In germline, CDR1 is LNHDA, CDR2 SQIVND (reference sequence). CDR3 amino acids: CASSKTYQPQHF. DNA for the CDR3: TGTGCCAGTAGTAAGACATATCAGCCCCAGCATTTT. The full variable domain, with the rest looked up from reference TRBV19 and TRBJ1-5, is DGGITQSPKYLFRKEGQNVTLSCEQNLNHDAMYWYRQDPGQGLRLIYYSQIVNDFQKGDIAEGYSVSREKKESFPLTVTSAQKNPTAFYLCASSKTYQPQHFGDGTRLSIL.

The sample holds many counts of this clonotype. The J gene is TRBJ2-1, the V gene TRBV20-1; no reliable D call. This CDR3 has 14 amino acids. V lost 3 bases to trimming and J lost 1 base, with 10 bases between them. Germline CDR1 reads DFQATT; CDR2 reads SNEGSKA (reference sequence). The CDR3 sequence is CSASGSNSYNEQFF. The DNA for the CDR3 is TGCAGTGCTAGCGGGTCAAATTCCTACAATGAGCAGTTCTTC.

In nucleotides, the CDR3 is TGTGCCAGCAGCACGGCGACTAGCGCCGAGCAGTACTTC. It translates to CASSTATSAEQYF. The chain is built from TRBV7-9 and TRBJ2-7; 8 bases are a match to TRBD2. CDR3 length equals 13 residues. The J segment lost 6 bases and the V segment lost 5 bases, leaving 6 bases of the junction unmatched. Germline V CDR1 and CDR2: SEHNR, FQNEAQ (reference sequence). The full variable domain, in which reference TRBV7-9 and TRBJ2-7 provide the parts outside the CDR3, is DTGVSQNPRHKITKRGQNVTFRCDPISEHNRLYWYRQTLGQGPEFLTYFQNEAQLEKSRLLSDRFSAERPKGSFSTLEIQRTEQGDSAMYLCASSTATSAEQYFGPGTRLTVT.

This chain uses TRBV30 with TRBJ1-2, with TRBD1 matching over 8 bases. Germline loops: CDR1 GTSNPN, CDR2 SVGIG (reference sequence). With V trimmed by 5 bases and J by 4 bases, 3 bases remained unmatched. The CDR3 has 12 amino acids. The CDR3 bases are TGTGCCTGGGACAGGGGCGGCTATGGCTACACCTTC. Amino acids: CAWDRGGYGYTF. Looking up the rest from reference TRBV30 and TRBJ1-2 gives the full variable domain: SQTIHQWPATLVQPVGSPLSLECTVEGTSNPNLYWYRQAAGRGLQLLFYSVGIGQISSEVPQNLSASRPQDRQFILSSKKLLLSDSGFYLCAWDRGGYGYTFGSGTRLTVV.

In the case of this clonotype: This may be a read error: a much more frequent sequence differs by one nucleotide. Since the CDR3 does not end with the conserved phenylalanine or tryptophan, this likely comes from a read error. The V gene is TRBV5-1, the J gene TRBJ2-2; D is unclear. Germline V lookup: CDR1 SGHRS, CDR2 YFSETQ. Trimming removed 0 bases at V and 3 bases at J, with 3 bases between. CDR3 length: 13 amino acids. The CDR3 nucleotides are TGCGCCAGCAGCTTGGGGGACACCGGGGAGCTGTTTCTT. Translated: CASSLGDTGELFL.

This clonotype has a handful of counts. This chain connects TRBV10-3 to TRBJ1-4; tentatively, D is TRBD1 (5 bases). This CDR3 is 14 amino acids long. Trimming removed 6 bases at V and 7 bases at J, with 15 bases between. The germline gives CDR1 ENHRY, CDR2 SYGVKD. The chain's CDR3 is CAISPDRAREKLFF. CDR3 bases: TGTGCCATCAGCCCCGACAGAGCACGTGAAAAACTGTTTTTT.

This clonotype turned up a few times. CDR3 nucleotides: TGCGCCAGCAGCCAAGAGGCCCCGTATAATTCACCCCTCCACTTT. It translates to CASSQEAPYNSPLHF. The chain has TRBV4-1 and TRBJ1-6; D call uncertain. Germline loops: CDR1 MGHRA, CDR2 YSYEKL. V lost 0 bases to trimming and J lost 4 bases, with 7 bases between them. This CDR3 has 15 amino acids.

In this sample, this clonotype turned up a few times. This chain uses TRBV5-5 with TRBJ2-2; 8 nucleotides align to TRBD1. With 8 bases clipped from V and 7 bases from J, the junction kept 16 bases outside the gene matches. The germline V gene encodes CDR1 SGHKS and CDR2 YYEKEE (reference sequence). The CDR3 has 16 residues. The CDR3 loop is CASTFGAGGEVGELFF. The CDR3 nucleotides are TGTGCCAGTACCTTCGGGGCAGGGGGCGAGGTCGGGGAGCTGTTTTTT.

This clonotype was seen many times. The chain combines TRBV5-1 with TRBJ2-1, with TRBD2 identical over 12 bases. CDR1 and CDR2 from the germline V gene are SGHRS and YFSETQ. Germline trimming cut 7 bases from V and 9 bases from J; bases unmatched to any gene: 17. The CDR3 is 17 amino acids. The CDR3 bases are TGCGCCAGCGCCGTTATGTTGACTAGCGGGAGTTTCGGTGAGCAGTTCTTC. Translated: CASAVMLTSGSFGEQFF. Drawing the rest from reference TRBV5-1 and TRBJ2-1, the complete variable domain is KAGVTQTPRYLIKTRGQQVTLSCSPISGHRSVSWYQQTPGQGLQFLFEYFSETQRNKGNFPGRFSGRQFSNSRSEMNVSTLELGDSALYLCASAVMLTSGSFGEQFFGPGTRLTVL.

The chain joins TRBV27 to TRBJ1-1, with 8 bases lining up with TRBD1. The junction had 7 bases not matched to a gene; V was cut back by 5 bases and J by 5 bases. This CDR3 is 14 amino acids long. Germline V lookup: CDR1 MNHEY, CDR2 SMNVEV (reference sequence). CDR3 nucleotides: TGTGCCAGCAGTGCCAGGGGGCGAAGGACTGAAGCTTTCTTT. Encoded protein: CASSARGRRTEAFF.

This clonotype was found many times. The rearrangement joins TRBV12-3 or TRBV12-4 to TRBJ2-5; the D is unclear. The CDR3 covers 14 residues. Trimming stripped 5 bases from V and 1 base from J, with 11 bases between. The chain's CDR3 is CASSLRVVQETQYF. In DNA, the CDR3 is TGTGCCAGCAGTCTTAGGGTTGTCCAAGAGACCCAGTACTTC.

This clonotype occurred many times. The chain has TRBV18 and TRBJ2-5; TRBD2 is a possible D gene (6 bases). Trimming took off 0 bases at V and 5 bases at J, with 13 bases between the two ends. The CDR3 spans 15 residues. The V gene's germline CDR1 is KGHSH and CDR2 LQKENI. The CDR3 spells CASSPPIGGAETQYF. The CDR3 DNA is TGTGCCAGCTCACCACCTATCGGGGGAGCGGAGACCCAGTACTTC.

In its sample, this clonotype was seen many times. This chain links TRBV5-1 with TRBJ1-1, with a possible D match to TRBD1 (5 bases). Germline assignment: CDR1 SGHRS and CDR2 YFSETQ. Trimming cost V 2 bases and J 3 bases, with 8 bases left between them. The CDR3 length is 13 residues. The CDR3 region is CASSFKGDTEAFF. The CDR3 DNA reads TGCGCCAGCAGCTTCAAAGGGGACACTGAAGCTTTCTTT. The variable domain in full, with the rest retrieved from reference TRBV5-1 and TRBJ1-1, is KAGVTQTPRYLIKTRGQQVTLSCSPISGHRSVSWYQQTPGQGLQFLFEYFSETQRNKGNFPGRFSGRQFSNSRSEMNVSTLELGDSALYLCASSFKGDTEAFFGQGTRLTVV.

There are a few counts of this clonotype. The chain recombines TRBV28 with TRBJ1-3; the D gene is possibly TRBD1 (6 bases). The ends were cut back, 4 bases at V and 10 bases at J, with 11 bases in the middle. The CDR3 has 12 residues. Germline V CDR1 and CDR2: MDHEN, SYDVKM. CDR3 residues: CASSSTGLTIYF. The CDR3 DNA reads as TGTGCCAGCAGTTCAACAGGGTTAACCATATATTTT.

This clonotype was counted between two and nine times. The chain links TRBV5-1 to TRBJ2-1; D is ambiguous. Germline-derived CDR1 and CDR2 are SGHRS and YFSETQ. This CDR3 comprises 13 residues. Trimming pared 0 bases from V and 12 bases from J, leaving 13 bases between. Written as DNA, the CDR3 is TGCGCCAGCAGCTTGGAAACTTCAATGATGCAGTTCTTC. It specifies CASSLETSMMQFF.

DNA for the CDR3: TGTGCCAGCAGTTACTCGACAGTCACTGAAGCTTTCTTT. Translating it yields CASSYSTVTEAFF. The rearrangement uses TRBV6-5 and TRBJ1-1; TRBD1 is a possible D gene (5 bases). Trimming took off 0 bases at V and 4 bases at J, with 6 bases between the two ends. The CDR3 loop spans 13 amino acids. Per germline, CDR1 MNHEY and CDR2 SVGAGI.

This clonotype was observed a few times. The rearrangement uses TRBV7-9 and TRBJ2-1; TRBD2 might be the D (7 bases). V was pared by 8 bases and J by 3 bases, with 17 bases between. Germline loops: CDR1 SEHNR, CDR2 FQNEAQ (reference sequence). The CDR3 totals 15 residues. The CDR3 DNA reads TGTGCCAGCGATAAGGGGGAGCGGGGCTACAATGAGCAGTTCTTC. Its protein product is CASDKGERGYNEQFF. Variable domain in full (rest from reference TRBV7-9 and TRBJ2-1): DTGVSQNPRHKITKRGQNVTFRCDPISEHNRLYWYRQTLGQGPEFLTYFQNEAQLEKSRLLSDRFSAERPKGSFSTLEIQRTEQGDSAMYLCASDKGERGYNEQFFGPGTRLTVL.

At least ten counts were recorded for this clonotype. The chain combines TRBV24-1 with TRBJ2-2; the D gene is possibly TRBD2 (5 bases). Trimming took 2 bases from V and 5 from J, leaving 8 bases between them. Germline V gene sequence: CDR1 KGHDR, CDR2 SFDVKD. This CDR3 is 14 amino acids long. The CDR3 coding sequence is TGTGCCACCAGTGATTCGACGGGGACCGGGGAGCTGTTTTTT. Its translation: CATSDSTGTGELFF.

The sample holds a few counts of this clonotype. The chain has TRBV24-1 and TRBJ2-2; D remains unclear. The germline V and J ends were trimmed by 5 bases and 7 bases, with 19 bases remaining between them. The CDR3 is 16 residues long. CDR1 KGHDR and CDR2 SFDVKD come from the germline V gene. The CDR3: CATSVGPVQVYGELFF. CDR3 coding DNA: TGTGCCACCAGTGTCGGCCCGGTGCAGGTCTACGGGGAGCTGTTTTTT.

The J gene is TRBJ1-5, the V gene TRBV19; 7 nucleotides line up with TRBD1. CDR3 length equals 17 residues. CDR1 is LNHDA and CDR2 is SQIVND in the germline V gene (reference sequence). The J segment lost 1 base and the V segment lost 3 bases, leaving 9 bases of the junction unmatched. This CDR3 reads CASSIHPPGQSNQPQHF. CDR3 nucleotide sequence: TGTGCCAGTAGTATCCATCCCCCGGGACAGAGCAATCAGCCCCAGCATTTT.

This clonotype was seen a handful of times. CDR3 region: CASSFRLAGAHEQYF. Here the CDR3 DNA reads TGTGCCAGCAGCTTCAGACTAGCGGGAGCCCACGAGCAGTACTTC. The V call is TRBV7-8, the J call TRBJ2-7, with TRBD2 matching over 12 bases. Germline lookup yields CDR1 SGHVS and CDR2 FQNEAQ. With V trimmed by 3 bases and J by 5 bases, 5 bases remained unmatched. CDR3 length: 15 residues. Using reference TRBV7-8 and TRBJ2-7 for the parts outside the CDR3, the full variable domain is GAGVSQSPRYKVAKRGQDVALRCDPISGHVSLFWYQQALGQGPEFLTYFQNEAQLDKSGLPSDRFFAERPEGSVSTLKIQRTQQEDSAVYLCASSFRLAGAHEQYFGPGTRLTVT.